These 14 T cell receptor beta chains came from one sample sequenced in a study of control samples from healthy donors and cancer patients. Generated by immunoSEQ multiplex PCR, the TCRdb table keeps only in-frame clones and is missing some. The sample consists of about 160,000 clones, around nine tenths of them appearing once. Sequenced: blood. The receptors originated from a man aged 30-40 years in good health.

This sequence joins TRBV2 and TRBJ2-2, with 9 bases aligning to TRBD1. The V gene's germline CDR1 is SNHLY and CDR2 FYNNEI. The CDR3 sequence is 15 residues long. With 5 bases clipped from V and 0 bases from J, the junction kept 1 base outside the gene matches. This chain's CDR3 is CASSRQGANTGELFF. CDR3 bases: TGTGCCAGCAGTAGACAGGGGGCGAACACCGGGGAGCTGTTTTTT.

This chain connects TRBV7-3 to TRBJ2-1, with D perhaps TRBD2 (5 bases). This CDR3 comprises 15 residues. The V gene's germline CDR1 is SGHTA and CDR2 FQGTGA. V shed 2 bases and J shed 0 bases, with 8 bases lying between them. The CDR3 loop reads CASSLQGSSYNEQFF. CDR3 coding DNA: TGTGCCAGCAGCTTACAAGGGAGCTCCTACAATGAGCAGTTCTTC. Supplemented by reference TRBV7-3 and TRBJ2-1, the full variable domain reads GAGVSQTPSNKVTEKGKYVELRCDPISGHTALYWYRQSLGQGPEFLIYFQGTGAADDSGLPNDRFFAVRPEGSVSTLKIQRTERGDSAVYLCASSLQGSSYNEQFFGPGTRLTVL.

The chain uses TRBV29-1 and TRBJ2-1; D is possibly TRBD1 or TRBD2 (6 bases each). Germline V gene data show CDR1 as SQVTM and CDR2 as ANQGSEA. Trimming removed 0 bases from V and 7 bases from J, with 19 bases in between. The CDR3 covers 16 residues. Written as DNA, the CDR3 is TGCAGCGTTGAAGATCCCAAGAGACAGGCGGGAAATGAGCAGTTCTTC. This sequence encodes CSVEDPKRQAGNEQFF.

This chain joins TRBV7-3 and TRBJ2-5; 9 bases match TRBD2. The CDR3 spans 16 residues. V shed 3 bases and J 4 bases; nucleotides not matched to a gene: 9. Germline CDR1 is SGHTA and CDR2 is FQGTGA. CDR3 protein: CASSFRAGGPSETQYF. The CDR3 nucleotides read TGTGCCAGCAGCTTTAGGGCGGGAGGGCCCTCAGAGACCCAGTACTTC.

The chain links TRBV2 to TRBJ1-5; tentative D call: TRBD1 (6 bases). Germline CDR1 SNHLY, CDR2 FYNNEI. Trimming took 7 bases from V and 6 from J, leaving 13 bases between them. The CDR3 extends over 13 amino acids. The CDR3 nucleotides read TGTGCCAGCACCTCAGGGGTGAGTCAGCCCCAGCATTTT. Translating gives CASTSGVSQPQHF.

The J gene is TRBJ2-5, the V gene TRBV7-9; tentatively, D is TRBD2 (7 bases). This CDR3 is 14 amino acids long. Trimming removed 1 base from V and 2 bases from J, with 8 bases in between. Germline CDR1 reads SEHNR; CDR2 reads FQNEAQ (reference sequence). CDR3 protein: CASSLEGGQETQYF. CDR3 coding DNA: TGTGCCAGCAGCTTAGAGGGGGGGCAAGAGACCCAGTACTTC.

This chain joins TRBV7-2 and TRBJ2-1, with D possibly called TRBD1 or TRBD2 (5 bases each). V lost 1 base and J 1 base, leaving 8 bases between the germline ends. The CDR3 runs 15 residues. CDR1 is SGHTA and CDR2 is FQGNSA in the germline V gene. CDR3 residues: CASSLEGPSYNEQFF. For the CDR3, the DNA is TGTGCCAGCAGCTTAGAGGGACCTTCCTACAATGAGCAGTTCTTC.

The chain uses TRBV5-1 and TRBJ2-7, with D perhaps assigned TRBD1 or TRBD2 (5 bases each). The CDR3 spans 14 residues. V was trimmed by 4 bases and J by 7 bases, leaving 18 bases between them. The V gene's germline CDR1 is SGHRS and CDR2 YFSETQ. The chain's CDR3 is CASSAGQDGGEQYF. The CDR3 nucleotides read TGCGCCAGCAGCGCCGGACAAGATGGAGGAGAGCAGTACTTC. Drawing the rest from reference TRBV5-1 and TRBJ2-7, the complete variable domain is KAGVTQTPRYLIKTRGQQVTLSCSPISGHRSVSWYQQTPGQGLQFLFEYFSETQRNKGNFPGRFSGRQFSNSRSEMNVSTLELGDSALYLCASSAGQDGGEQYFGPGTRLTVT.

The gene calls are TRBV30 and TRBJ2-1, with D hard to call. The V and J ends lost 4 bases and 0 bases respectively, with 10 bases between them. Per germline, CDR1 GTSNPN and CDR2 SVGIG (reference sequence). The length of the CDR3 is 14 residues. CDR3: CAWNPGSSYNEQFF. The CDR3 nucleotides are TGTGCCTGGAATCCAGGAAGCTCCTACAATGAGCAGTTCTTC.

The genes are TRBV4-2 and TRBJ1-4; TRBD1 might be the D (5 bases). V was pared by 0 bases and J by 2 bases, with 19 bases between. This CDR3 comprises 19 residues. The germline gives CDR1 LGHNA, CDR2 YNFKEQ. The CDR3 nucleotides read TGTGCCAGCAGCCAAGAGGGCGTAGGGGCGTCAAGGACTAATGAAAAACTGTTTTTT. This translates into CASSQEGVGASRTNEKLFF.

The chain has TRBV4-2 and TRBJ1-4, with D possibly TRBD1 on 5 matching bases. There are 17 residues in the CDR3. V gave up 0 bases and J gave up 3 bases, with 14 bases separating them. Germline lookup yields CDR1 LGHNA and CDR2 YNFKEQ. Written as DNA, the CDR3 is TGTGCCAGCAGCCAAGATCAGGTTGGGGGTGCTAATGAAAAACTGTTTTTT. Translating it yields CASSQDQVGGANEKLFF.

Ten or more counts support this clone. The V call is TRBV7-8, the J call TRBJ2-7; D is uncertain. V was trimmed by 4 bases and J by 3 bases, leaving 10 bases between them. In germline, CDR1 is SGHVS, CDR2 FQNEAQ. This CDR3 is built from 13 residues. The CDR3 spells CASSYVGIYEQYF. The CDR3 nucleotides read TGTGCCAGCAGCTACGTGGGGATCTACGAGCAGTACTTC.

The J gene is TRBJ2-5, the V gene TRBV6-1; D not resolved. Germline V gene data show CDR1 as MNHNS and CDR2 as SASEGT. This CDR3 region has 14 residues. The V gene lost 0 bases and the J gene lost 4 bases, with 9 bases spanning the gap. CDR3 nucleotide sequence: TGTGCCAGCAGTGAAGCAAGAGATCTAGAGACCCAGTACTTC. Translation: CASSEARDLETQYF.

The chain combines TRBV18 with TRBJ1-3; TRBD1 matches 9 bases. The germline V gene encodes CDR1 KGHSH and CDR2 LQKENI. The V and J ends lost 6 bases and 6 bases, in that order; junction bases with no gene match: 6. The CDR3 is 14 residues long. The CDR3 region is CASSPGTGTNTIYF. The CDR3 nucleotides read TGTGCCAGCTCGCCTGGGACAGGGACAAACACCATATATTTT. The full variable domain, completed using reference TRBV18 and TRBJ1-3, is NAGVMQNPRHLVRRRGQEARLRCSPMKGHSHVYWYRQLPEEGLKFMVYLQKENIIDESGMPKERFSAEFPKEGPSILRIQQVVRGDSAAYFCASSPGTGTNTIYFGEGSWLTVV.